This T cell receptor beta chain derives from a study of blood T cell repertoires in COVID-19 (dated by TCRdb to 2018 to 2020). With regard to the full study: Collaborator samples came from the United States, Italy and Spain and covered acute and convalescent phases of COVID-19. The material from the prospective study consisted of cDNA or gDNA derived from T cells, B-cell-depleted T cells, or PBMCs. Deeply sampled blood TCRbeta repertoires from subjects exposed to, actively infected with, or recovered from COVID-19 were included in the dataset. The repertoires were released in a freely available public database meant as a resource for research on the immune response to SARS-CoV-2. The samples were drawn from the first 160 participants of the ongoing ImmuneRACE study and from roughly 1,300 subjects provided by 6 global collaborators. Sample metadata almost always included a de-identified subject ID, COVID-19 status, age in years and sex. HLA class I and class II types, where available, came from metadata supplied by the sample provider rather than from assay-based typing. Results the study describes overall, beyond this receptor: The quantity of clinical and demographic metadata differed by source and by participant and was supplied without curation.

Turning to this clone: Its binding antigen is unknown. The input lacks base qualities; no much larger clone sits a single base away.

CDR1 SGHDN and CDR2 FVKESK are derived from the germline V gene. V is shortened by 3 bases, J by 0 bases, and the region joining them spans 10 bases. Including the terminal cysteine and phenylalanine, the CDR3 comprises 15 residues. CDR3 DNA is the only sequence kept; it has 45 bases, read in frame from the first base. TCRbeta CDR3 regions were amplified from genomic DNA using the immunoSEQ Assay, a bias-controlled multiplex PCR. The paper's processing steps were these. The number of nucleated cells in each sample was estimated from the amplification of reference gene primers within the assay. To quantify the absolute abundance of each unique TCRbeta CDR3 rearrangement, sequence reads were collapsed and filtered. For each sample, productive Simpson clonality was calculated as the square root of Simpson's diversity index over productive rearrangements. The immuneACCESS repertoire file appears here via TCRdb, limited to in-frame rearrangements. These files lack a portion of the clones; in checked studies, under half of the deficit traces to unresolved V genes, and the cause of the others is not known. The V and J calls and clone size are taken from that table; D and trimming were inferred from the DNA. In all, the sample holds roughly 110,000 clones, and about three quarters of those were seen once. Clones ranked in the top ten supply roughly 4.3% of the sample.

Each collaborating institution followed its own protocols to collect whole blood in K2EDTA tubes. For TCRbeta analysis, collaborators shipped samples in one of three forms: frozen whole blood, isolated PBMCs, or DNA extracted from either of those sample types. Recombination linked TRBV14 to TRBJ2-3; the D gene is perhaps TRBD1, from 5 matching bases. This sequence was found in a man between 65 and 79 years old with acute or convalescent COVID-19. The sequenced sample was peripheral blood. The nucleotides are TGTGCCAGCAGCCAGGGGCAGGATAGCACAGATACGCAGTATTTT. This gives the protein CASSQGQDSTDTQYF.